These T cell receptor beta chains were read from a single sample in a study of blood T cell repertoires in COVID-19. Repertoires were generated with immunoSEQ multiplex PCR, while TCRdb's copy carries only in-frame clones and drops some. There are more than 85,000 clones in the sample; about 80% occur only once, and around 4.1% lies in the top ten. Sequencing was done on a sample of peripheral blood. These receptor sequences come from a man in his fifties or sixties with acute or convalescent COVID-19. Both conserved end residues are trimmed from each CDR3. Not all rows give a size; the values are once, few, many and, for expanded clones, a class.

clone size	V gene	J gene	CDR3 protein
-	TRBV7-6	TRBJ2-5	ASSLARYGTGQETQY
-	TRBV11-2	TRBJ2-7	ASSLDRQGAYEQY
-	TRBV18	TRBJ1-2	ASSRDRVWYGYT
-	TRBV11-3	TRBJ2-1	ASSPLEYRGEQF
few	TRBV5-1	TRBJ2-2	ASSWGQGSGELF
-	TRBV5-6	TRBJ1-1	ASSLLRASRGAF
-	TRBV6-1	TRBJ1-1	ASSEARSAEAF
-	TRBV11-1	TRBJ1-1	ASSFLFSTEAF
-	TRBV10-2	TRBJ1-2	ASRRRTVGANYGYT
once	TRBV11-3	TRBJ1-6	ASRTGTGDYSPLH